This T cell receptor beta chain stems from a study of identical twins. A universal primer site was incorporated via template switching, and the cDNA contained unique molecular identifiers. TCRdb recomputed calls from the 5' RACE reads with MiXCR, one row per CDR3 protein. The table lists roughly 700,000 distinct CDR3 sequences, 8.5% to 9% of them singletons. Study-wide points: Insertions ran lower in abundant cord blood beta clonotypes, though not in memory repertoires.

Germline V gene sequence: CDR1 SQVTM, CDR2 ANQGSEA. V was cut by 7 bases and J by 3 bases, with 13 bases left in between. This CDR3 is 12 amino acids long. Worth noting for this clonotype: Its antigen remains unidentified.

These data were likewise used in another study, on yellow fever vaccine responses in identical twins.

The source is a woman under 30 in good health. Sequencing was performed on PBMCs. This sequence joins TRBV29-1 and TRBJ2-7; TRBD2 is a possible D gene (7 bases). The CDR3 loop is CSGSRGGYEQYF. The CDR3 DNA sequence: TGCAGCGGGAGTAGGGGGGGCTACGAGCAGTACTTC.